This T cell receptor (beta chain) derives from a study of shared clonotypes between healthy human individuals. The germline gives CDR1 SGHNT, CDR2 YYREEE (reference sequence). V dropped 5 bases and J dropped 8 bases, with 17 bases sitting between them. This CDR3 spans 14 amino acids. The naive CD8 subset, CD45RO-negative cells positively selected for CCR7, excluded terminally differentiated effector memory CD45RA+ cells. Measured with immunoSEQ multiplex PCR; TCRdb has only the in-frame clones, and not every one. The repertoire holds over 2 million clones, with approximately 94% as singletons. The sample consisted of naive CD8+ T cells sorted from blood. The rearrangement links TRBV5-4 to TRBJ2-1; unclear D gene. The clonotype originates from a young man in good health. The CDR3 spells CASSPEPTHDEQFF. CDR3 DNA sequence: TGTGCCAGCAGTCCGGAACCGACTCACGATGAGCAGTTCTTC.